This T cell receptor beta chain appears in the sequencing data of a study of blood T cell repertoires in COVID-19. Study context: Nucleic acid was either cDNA or gDNA, and it came from T cells, B-cell-depleted T cells, or PBMCs.

Trimming at V came to 3 bases and at J to 7 bases, leaving 8 bases not matched to a gene. Germline V lookup: CDR1 SEHNR, CDR2 FQNEAQ (reference sequence). This CDR3 is built from 15 residues. Original handling: For nucleated cells, counts were estimated from reference gene primer amplification. Some clones are missing from TCRdb's copy, which holds only in-frame ones; the method was immunoSEQ multiplex PCR. The V and J calls and clone size are taken from that table; D and trimming were inferred from the DNA. In the table there are about 240,000 clones, roughly four fifths of which are singletons. This TCR derives from a woman of 80 years or more with COVID-19, enrolled during active disease. Material for sequencing was peripheral blood. The genes are TRBV7-9 and TRBJ2-1; 8 bases are shared with TRBD2. In DNA, the CDR3 is TGTGCCAGCAGCTTCCGCGGACTAGCAAGGAATGAGCAGTTCTTC. Protein sequence: CASSFRGLARNEQFF. Combining the CDR3 with reference TRBV7-9 and TRBJ2-1 gives the whole variable domain DTGVSQNPRHKITKRGQNVTFRCDPISEHNRLYWYRQTLGQGPEFLTYFQNEAQLEKSRLLSDRFSAERPKGSFSTLEIQRTEQGDSAMYLCASSFRGLARNEQFFGPGTRLTVL.